This paragraph covers one T cell receptor (beta chain) sequence. The CDR3 contains 14 residues. V lost 1 base and J 3 bases, leaving 11 bases between the germline ends. CDR1 and CDR2 from the germline V gene are SGHRS and YFSETQ. The table came from immunoSEQ multiplex PCR; TCRdb's copy has only in-frame clones and leaves some out. The table lists around 400,000 clones, around nine tenths of them singletons. This specimen comes from a study of blood T cell repertoires in COVID-19. This TCR was recovered from a woman younger than 35 who had been exposed to COVID-19. Sequencing was performed on PBMCs or T cells enriched from blood (not recorded which). The rearrangement joins TRBV5-1 to TRBJ2-7, with D tentatively TRBD2 (5 bases). CDR3 bases: TGCGCCAGCAGCTTGTCCGGGGATGGCTACGAGCAGTACTTC. It is translated as CASSLSGDGYEQYF.